This TCR beta chain was identified during a study of monozygotic twins with inflammatory bowel disease. In germline, CDR1 is MNHEY, CDR2 SVGAGI. The CDR3 spans 12 residues. Through template switching, UMIs that included a 6-nucleotide sample barcode were added. Reprocessing the 5' RACE reads, TCRdb reports a single entry for every CDR3 protein and omits DNA. The sample shows just over 300,000 distinct CDR3 sequences, and more than 4.5% sits with its ten largest clones. This sequence joins TRBV6-5 and TRBJ1-1; as DNA is missing, the TRBD1 call by TCRdb cannot be tested. The source of this sequence is a human donor with ulcerative colitis or Crohn's disease, or a healthy co-twin of an affected twin (not recorded which). The specimen sequenced was blood. The CDR3 loop reads CASSPNPGMAFF.